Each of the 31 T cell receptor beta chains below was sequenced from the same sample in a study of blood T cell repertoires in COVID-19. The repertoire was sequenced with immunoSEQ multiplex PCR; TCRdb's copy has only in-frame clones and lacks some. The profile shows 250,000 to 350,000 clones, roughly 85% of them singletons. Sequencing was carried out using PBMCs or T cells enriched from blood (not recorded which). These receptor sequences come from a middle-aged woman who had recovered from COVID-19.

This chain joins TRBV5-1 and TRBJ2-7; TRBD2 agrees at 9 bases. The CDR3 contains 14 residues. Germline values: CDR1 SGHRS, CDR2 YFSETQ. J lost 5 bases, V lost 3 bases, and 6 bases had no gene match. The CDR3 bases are TGCGCCAGCAGCTGGATAGCGGGAGAGAACGAGCAGTACTTC. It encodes CASSWIAGENEQYF.

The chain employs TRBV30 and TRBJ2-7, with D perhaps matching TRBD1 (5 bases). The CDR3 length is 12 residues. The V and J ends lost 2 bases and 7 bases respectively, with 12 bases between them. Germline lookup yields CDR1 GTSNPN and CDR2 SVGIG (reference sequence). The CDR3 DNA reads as TGTGCCTGGAGTAGGGAAGGGGAAGAGCAGTACTTC. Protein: CAWSREGEEQYF.

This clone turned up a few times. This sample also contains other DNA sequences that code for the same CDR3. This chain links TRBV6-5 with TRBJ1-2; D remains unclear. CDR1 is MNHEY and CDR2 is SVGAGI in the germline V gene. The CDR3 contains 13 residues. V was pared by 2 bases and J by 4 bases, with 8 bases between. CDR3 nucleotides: TGTGCCAGCAGTTACGCGGGCGGCTATGGCTACACCTTC. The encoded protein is CASSYAGGYGYTF.

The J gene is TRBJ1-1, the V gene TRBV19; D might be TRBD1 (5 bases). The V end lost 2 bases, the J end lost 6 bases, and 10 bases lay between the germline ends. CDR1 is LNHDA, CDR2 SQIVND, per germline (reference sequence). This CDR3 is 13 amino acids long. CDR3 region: CASSITGRSEAFF. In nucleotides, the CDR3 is TGTGCCAGTAGTATAACAGGCCGGTCTGAAGCTTTCTTT.

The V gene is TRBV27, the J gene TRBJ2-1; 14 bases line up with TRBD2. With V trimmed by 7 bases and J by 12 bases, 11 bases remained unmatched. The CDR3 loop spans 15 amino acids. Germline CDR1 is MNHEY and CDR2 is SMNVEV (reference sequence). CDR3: CASNPRLAGGPGQFF. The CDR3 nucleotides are TGTGCCAGCAATCCTAGACTAGCGGGAGGGCCGGGGCAGTTCTTC.

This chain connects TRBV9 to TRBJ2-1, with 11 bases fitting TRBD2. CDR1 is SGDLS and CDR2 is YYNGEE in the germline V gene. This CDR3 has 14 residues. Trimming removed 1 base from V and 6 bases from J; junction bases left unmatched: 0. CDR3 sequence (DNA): TGTGCCAGCAGCGTAACTAGCGGGAGCAATGAGCAGTTCTTC. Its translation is CASSVTSGSNEQFF. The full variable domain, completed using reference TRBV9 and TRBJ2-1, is DSGVTQTPKHLITATGQRVTLRCSPRSGDLSVYWYQQSLDQGLQFLIQYYNGEERAKGNILERFSAQQFPDLHSELNLSSLELGDSALYFCASSVTSGSNEQFFGPGTRLTVL.

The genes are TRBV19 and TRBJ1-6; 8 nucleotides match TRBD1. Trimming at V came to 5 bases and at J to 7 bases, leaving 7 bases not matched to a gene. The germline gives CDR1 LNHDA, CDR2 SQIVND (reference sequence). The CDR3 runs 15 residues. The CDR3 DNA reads TGTGCCAGTAGTCACCGGGACAGGAGGAATTCACCCCTCCACTTT. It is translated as CASSHRDRRNSPLHF.

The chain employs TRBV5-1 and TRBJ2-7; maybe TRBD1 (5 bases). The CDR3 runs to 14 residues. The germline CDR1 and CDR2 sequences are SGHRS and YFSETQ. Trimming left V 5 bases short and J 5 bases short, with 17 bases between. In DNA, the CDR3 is TGCGCCAGCAGTTTGAGTACAGGTACGCACGAGCAGTACTTC. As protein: CASSLSTGTHEQYF.

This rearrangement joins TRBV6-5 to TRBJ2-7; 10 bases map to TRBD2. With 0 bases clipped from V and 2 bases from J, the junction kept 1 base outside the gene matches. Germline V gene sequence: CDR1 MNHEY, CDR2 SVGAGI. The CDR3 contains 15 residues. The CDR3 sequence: CASSYSGLAAYEQYF. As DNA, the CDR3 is TGTGCCAGCAGTTACTCTGGACTAGCGGCCTACGAGCAGTACTTC.

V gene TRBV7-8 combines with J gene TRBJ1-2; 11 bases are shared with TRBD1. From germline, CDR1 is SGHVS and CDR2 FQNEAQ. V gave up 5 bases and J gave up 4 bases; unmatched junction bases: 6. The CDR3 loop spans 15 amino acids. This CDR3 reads CASSAGTGGSYGYTF. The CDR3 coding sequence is TGTGCCAGCAGCGCAGGGACAGGGGGTTCCTATGGCTACACCTTC.

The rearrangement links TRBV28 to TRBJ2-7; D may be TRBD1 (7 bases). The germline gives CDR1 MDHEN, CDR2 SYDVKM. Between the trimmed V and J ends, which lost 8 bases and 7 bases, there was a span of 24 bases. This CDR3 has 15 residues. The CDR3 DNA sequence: TGTGCCAGCTTGAGGGGCGGGACAGCCTGGGGGGAGCAGTACTTC. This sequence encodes CASLRGGTAWGEQYF.

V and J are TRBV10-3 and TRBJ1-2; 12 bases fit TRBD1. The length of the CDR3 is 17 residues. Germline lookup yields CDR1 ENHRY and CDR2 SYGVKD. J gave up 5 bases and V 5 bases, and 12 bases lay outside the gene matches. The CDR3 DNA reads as TGTGCCATCAGTCAGGGACAGGGGGCCTATCCTGGGTATGGCTACACCTTC. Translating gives CAISQGQGAYPGYGYTF.

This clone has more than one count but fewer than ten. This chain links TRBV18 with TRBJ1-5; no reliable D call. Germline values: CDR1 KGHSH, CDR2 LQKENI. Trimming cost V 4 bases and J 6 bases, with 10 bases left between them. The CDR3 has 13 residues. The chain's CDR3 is CASSQAEAQPQHF. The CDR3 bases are TGTGCCAGCTCACAGGCGGAAGCTCAGCCCCAGCATTTT.

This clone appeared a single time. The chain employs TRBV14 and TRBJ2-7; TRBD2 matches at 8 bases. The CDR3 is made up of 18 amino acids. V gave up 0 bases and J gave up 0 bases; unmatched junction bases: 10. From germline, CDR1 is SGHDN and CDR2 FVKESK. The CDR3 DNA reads TGTGCCAGCAGCCAAGAAGCGGGGGAAAGTGGATCCTCCTACGAGCAGTACTTC. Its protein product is CASSQEAGESGSSYEQYF.

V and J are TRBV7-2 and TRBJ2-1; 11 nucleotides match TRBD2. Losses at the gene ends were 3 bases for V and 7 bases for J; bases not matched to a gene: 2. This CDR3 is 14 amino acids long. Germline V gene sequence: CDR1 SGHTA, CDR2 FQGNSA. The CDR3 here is CASSFSGRENEQFF. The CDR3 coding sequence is TGTGCCAGCAGCTTTAGCGGGAGGGAAAATGAGCAGTTCTTC.

The CDR3 is CASSSQAGLYEQYF. The CDR3 bases are TGTGCCAGCTCGTCCCAGGCAGGTCTCTACGAGCAGTACTTC. J is TRBJ2-7 and V is TRBV28; D is ambiguous. CDR3 length: 14 residues. Germline CDR1 is MDHEN and CDR2 is SYDVKM. V lost 8 bases and J lost 3, with 17 bases in between.

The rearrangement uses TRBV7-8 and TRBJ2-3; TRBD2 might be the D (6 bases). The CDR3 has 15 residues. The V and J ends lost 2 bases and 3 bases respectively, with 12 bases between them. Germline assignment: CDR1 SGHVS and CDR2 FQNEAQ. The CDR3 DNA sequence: TGTGCCAGCAGCTTATTGGCGGGGCGAACAGATACGCAGTATTTT. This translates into CASSLLAGRTDTQYF.

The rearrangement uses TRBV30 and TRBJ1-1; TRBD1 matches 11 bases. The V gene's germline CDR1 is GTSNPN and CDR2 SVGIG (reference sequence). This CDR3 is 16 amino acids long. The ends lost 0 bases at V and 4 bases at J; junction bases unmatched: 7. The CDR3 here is CAWSVRTGGGLTEAFF. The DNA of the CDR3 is TGTGCCTGGAGTGTACGGACAGGGGGCGGTCTCACTGAAGCTTTCTTT.

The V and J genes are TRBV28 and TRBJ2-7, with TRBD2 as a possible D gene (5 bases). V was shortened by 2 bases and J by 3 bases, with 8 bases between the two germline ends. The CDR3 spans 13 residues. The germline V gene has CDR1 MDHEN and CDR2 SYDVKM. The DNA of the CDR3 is TGTGCCAGCAGTTTACGGGCGGGCTACGAGCAGTACTTC. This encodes CASSLRAGYEQYF. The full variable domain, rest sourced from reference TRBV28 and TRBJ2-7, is DVKVTQSSRYLVKRTGEKVFLECVQDMDHENMFWYRQDPGLGLRLIYFSYDVKMKEKGDIPEGYSVSREKKERFSLILESASTNQTSMYLCASSLRAGYEQYFGPGTRLTVT.

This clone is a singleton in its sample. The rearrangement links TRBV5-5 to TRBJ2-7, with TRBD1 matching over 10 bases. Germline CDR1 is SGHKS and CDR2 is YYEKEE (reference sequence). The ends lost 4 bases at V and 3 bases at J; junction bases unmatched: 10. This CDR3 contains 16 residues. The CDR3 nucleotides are TGTGCCAGCAGCCCCCGGGGGCGGACAGGGGGCTACGAGCAGTACTTC. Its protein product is CASSPRGRTGGYEQYF.

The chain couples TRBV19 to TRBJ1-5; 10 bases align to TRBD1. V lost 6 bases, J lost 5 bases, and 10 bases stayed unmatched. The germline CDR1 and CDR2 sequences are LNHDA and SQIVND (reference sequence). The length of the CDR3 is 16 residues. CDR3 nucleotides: TGTGCCAGTAGCCCGGCGACAGGGGGCATTGATCAGCCCCAGCATTTT. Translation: CASSPATGGIDQPQHF.

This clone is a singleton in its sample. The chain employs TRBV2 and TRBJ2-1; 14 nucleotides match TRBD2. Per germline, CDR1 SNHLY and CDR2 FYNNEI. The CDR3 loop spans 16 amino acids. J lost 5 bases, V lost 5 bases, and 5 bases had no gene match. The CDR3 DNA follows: TGTGCCAGCAGTTTTACGGGACTAGCGGGGGACAATGAGCAGTTCTTC. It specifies CASSFTGLAGDNEQFF.

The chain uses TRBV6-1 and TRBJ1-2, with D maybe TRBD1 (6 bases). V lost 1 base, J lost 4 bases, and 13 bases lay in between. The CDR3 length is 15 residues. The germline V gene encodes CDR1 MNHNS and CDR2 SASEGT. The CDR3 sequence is CASSEGPGALYGYTF. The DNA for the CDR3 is TGTGCCAGCAGTGAAGGGCCAGGGGCTCTCTATGGCTACACCTTC.

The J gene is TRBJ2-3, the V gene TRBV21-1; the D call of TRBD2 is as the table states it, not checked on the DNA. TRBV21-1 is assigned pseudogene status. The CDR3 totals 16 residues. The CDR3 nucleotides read TGTGCCAGCAGCTCCCGGAGCGGGAGGTGCCCAGATACGCAGTATTTT. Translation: CASSSRSGRCPDTQYF.

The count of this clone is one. The CDR3 sequence: CASSRWTSGAYEQYF. The CDR3 DNA follows: TGTGCCAGCAGCCGCTGGACTAGCGGGGCCTACGAGCAGTACTTC. The chain is built from TRBV7-2 and TRBJ2-7; 12 bases fit TRBD2. The CDR3 extends over 15 amino acids. V gave up 5 bases and J gave up 2 bases; unmatched junction bases: 4. From germline, CDR1 is SGHTA and CDR2 FQGNSA.

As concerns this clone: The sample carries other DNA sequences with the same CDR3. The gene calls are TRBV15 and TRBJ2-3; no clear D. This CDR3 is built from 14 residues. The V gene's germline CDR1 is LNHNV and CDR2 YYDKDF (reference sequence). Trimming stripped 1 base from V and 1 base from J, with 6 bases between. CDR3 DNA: TGTGCCACCAGCAGAGGTACAGGCACAGATACGCAGTATTTT. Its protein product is CATSRGTGTDTQYF. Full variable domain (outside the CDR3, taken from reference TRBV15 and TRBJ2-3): DAMVIQNPRYQVTQFGKPVTLSCSQTLNHNVMYWYQQKSSQAPKLLFHYYDKDFNNEADTPDNFQSRRPNTSFCFLDIRSPGLGDTAMYLCATSRGTGTDTQYFGPGTRLTVL.

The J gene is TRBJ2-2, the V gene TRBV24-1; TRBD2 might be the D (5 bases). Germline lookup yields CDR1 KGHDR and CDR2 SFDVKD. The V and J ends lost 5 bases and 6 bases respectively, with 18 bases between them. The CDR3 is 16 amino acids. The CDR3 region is CATSGNREINSGELFF. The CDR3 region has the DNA TGTGCCACCAGTGGTAACCGGGAAATTAACTCCGGGGAGCTGTTTTTT.

The CDR3 protein is CASSPLASGRQFF. In DNA, the CDR3 is TGTGCCAGCAGCCCCCTTGCTAGCGGGAGGCAGTTCTTC. The chain carries TRBV6-2 or TRBV6-3 and TRBJ2-1; 10 positions match TRBD2. The length of the CDR3 is 13 residues. The V segment lost 6 bases and the J segment 12 bases; nucleotides outside the gene matches: 8. Germline V gene lookup returns CDR1 MNHEY and CDR2 SVGEGT.

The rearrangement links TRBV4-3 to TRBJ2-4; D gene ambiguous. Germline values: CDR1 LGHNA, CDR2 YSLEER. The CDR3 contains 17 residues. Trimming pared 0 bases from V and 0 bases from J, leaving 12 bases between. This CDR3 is CASSQDRVILAKNIQYF. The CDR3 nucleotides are TGCGCCAGCAGCCAAGACCGTGTAATACTAGCCAAAAACATTCAGTACTTC.

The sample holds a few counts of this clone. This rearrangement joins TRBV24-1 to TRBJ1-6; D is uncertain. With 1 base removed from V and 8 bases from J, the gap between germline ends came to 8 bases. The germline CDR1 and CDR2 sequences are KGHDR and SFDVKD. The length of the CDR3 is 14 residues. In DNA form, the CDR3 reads TGTGCCACCAGTGATTTCGGCGGGTATTCACCCCTCCACTTT. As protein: CATSDFGGYSPLHF.

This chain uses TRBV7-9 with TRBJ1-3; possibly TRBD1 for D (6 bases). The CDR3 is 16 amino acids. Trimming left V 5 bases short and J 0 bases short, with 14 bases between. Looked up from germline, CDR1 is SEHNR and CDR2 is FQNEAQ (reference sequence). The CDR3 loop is CASSIRTERSGNTIYF. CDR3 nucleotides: TGTGCCAGCAGCATCCGGACAGAACGCTCTGGAAACACCATATATTTT.